A single sample is the source of the 30 T cell receptor beta chains below, sequenced in a study of T cell changes during pregnancy in multiple sclerosis. Clones were read by immunoSEQ multiplex PCR, and TCRdb kept only the in-frame ones, dropping some. The table includes about 60,000 clones, 91% detected once. The material was peripheral blood, obtained before pregnancy. The receptors shown here come from a female donor with multiple sclerosis, enrolled in a pregnancy study.

V is TRBV29-1 and J is TRBJ2-6; D is perhaps TRBD1 (5 bases). V dropped 6 bases and J dropped 2 bases, with 8 bases sitting between them. The germline V gene encodes CDR1 SQVTM and CDR2 ANQGSEA. This CDR3 has 13 amino acids. This CDR3 reads CSVIRAGANVLTF. The CDR3 bases are TGCAGCGTAATCAGGGCTGGGGCCAACGTCCTGACTTTC. Based on the CDR3 plus reference TRBV29-1 and TRBJ2-6, the full variable domain is SAVISQKPSRDICQRGTSLTIQCQVDSQVTMMFWYRQQPGQSLTLIATANQGSEATYESGFVIDKFPISRPNLTFSTLTVSNMSPEDSSIYLCSVIRAGANVLTFGAGSRLTVL.

The rearrangement links TRBV19 to TRBJ1-2, with D tentatively TRBD1 (5 bases). Germline V gene data show CDR1 as LNHDA and CDR2 as SQIVND (reference sequence). Trimming cost V 8 bases and J 2 bases, with 9 bases left between them. This CDR3 comprises 12 residues. The CDR3 spells CASAKGNYGYTF. CDR3 sequence (DNA): TGTGCCAGTGCGAAGGGGAACTATGGCTACACCTTC.

V gene TRBV29-1 combines with J gene TRBJ2-1, with 15 bases matching TRBD2. The CDR3 is made up of 16 amino acids. V shed 7 bases, J shed 4 bases, and the junction held 8 bases outside the gene matches. CDR1 and CDR2 from the germline V gene are SQVTM and ANQGSEA. DNA for the CDR3: TGCAGCGGGAAGGGACTAGCGGGGGGCCTTTACAATGAGCAGTTCTTC. This sequence encodes CSGKGLAGGLYNEQFF.

J is TRBJ2-4 and V is TRBV5-6, with 7 bases that match TRBD2. The junction had 8 bases not matched to a gene; V was cut back by 4 bases and J by 1 base. Germline values: CDR1 SGHDT, CDR2 YYEEEE. This CDR3 comprises 16 residues. DNA for the CDR3: TGTGCCAGCAGCGACATGGGAGGGGTGGCCAAAAACATTCAGTACTTC. Amino acids: CASSDMGGVAKNIQYF.

The rearrangement joins TRBV2 to TRBJ2-1, with a weak D call TRBD2 (6 bases). Germline V gives CDR1 SNHLY, CDR2 FYNNEI. The V end was cut by 5 bases, the J end by 5 bases, with 22 bases between. CDR3 size: 17 residues. CDR3 nucleotides: TGTGCCAGCAGTCGCGGGGTGCCTTGGGTTGGAAACAATGAGCAGTTCTTC. It encodes CASSRGVPWVGNNEQFF.

The rearrangement joins TRBV4-3 to TRBJ2-1, with 9 bases fitting TRBD1. Losses at the gene ends were 3 bases for V and 10 bases for J; bases not matched to a gene: 1. The germline CDR1 and CDR2 sequences are LGHNA and YSLEER. The CDR3 covers 12 residues. The DNA for the CDR3 is TGCGCCAGCAGCCATGACAGGGGGGAGCAGTTCTTC. Translated, it gives CASSHDRGEQFF.

The V gene is TRBV5-1, the J gene TRBJ2-3, with 7 positions matching TRBD2. V was clipped by 0 bases and J by 4 bases; unmatched bases: 2. Germline CDR1 is SGHRS and CDR2 is YFSETQ. The CDR3 spans 14 residues. CDR3 coding DNA: TGCGCCAGCAGCTTGGGCGGGGGTGCAGATACGCAGTATTTT. Translated: CASSLGGGADTQYF.

The genes are TRBV6-5 and TRBJ1-2; no clear D gene. The germline V gene encodes CDR1 MNHEY and CDR2 SVGAGI. Trimming took off 2 bases at V and 4 bases at J, with 11 bases between the two ends. The CDR3 consists of 14 residues. The DNA for the CDR3 is TGTGCCAGCAGTTACGCGGGAGGGTCCTATGGCTACACCTTC. Encoded protein: CASSYAGGSYGYTF.

This sequence joins TRBV7-2 and TRBJ2-1, with TRBD2 as a possible D gene (5 bases). The CDR3 loop spans 15 amino acids. V lost 5 bases and J 2 bases, leaving 13 bases between the germline ends. CDR1 and CDR2 (germline): SGHTA, FQGNSA. DNA for the CDR3: TGTGCCAGCAGCCGTACTAGATCGGCCTACAATGAGCAGTTCTTC. Its protein product is CASSRTRSAYNEQFF.

V gene TRBV15 combines with J gene TRBJ1-4, with D perhaps matching TRBD1 (6 bases). Per the germline V gene, CDR1 is LNHNV and CDR2 is YYDKDF (reference sequence). The CDR3 runs 19 residues. Trimming took 0 bases from V and 6 from J, leaving 23 bases between them. CDR3 nucleotides: TGTGCCACCAGCAGAGATAGATTGGGACACCCAGTCGGGGATGAAAAACTGTTTTTT. Residues: CATSRDRLGHPVGDEKLFF.

The rearrangement links TRBV30 to TRBJ1-5; D remains ambiguous. The CDR3 spans 13 residues. The germline V and J ends were trimmed by 2 bases and 0 bases, with 5 bases remaining between them. CDR1 and CDR2 from the germline V gene are GTSNPN and SVGIG (reference sequence). The CDR3: CAWSPHSNQPQHF. The DNA of the CDR3 is TGTGCCTGGAGTCCCCATAGCAATCAGCCCCAGCATTTT. Filled out from reference TRBV30 and TRBJ1-5, the complete variable domain reads SQTIHQWPATLVQPVGSPLSLECTVEGTSNPNLYWYRQAAGRGLQLLFYSVGIGQISSEVPQNLSASRPQDRQFILSSKKLLLSDSGFYLCAWSPHSNQPQHFGDGTRLSIL.

This clone has just a few counts. The chain couples TRBV6-1 to TRBJ2-7, with 7 bases identical to TRBD2. The germline CDR1 and CDR2 sequences are MNHNS and SASEGT. V lost 1 base to trimming and J lost 5 bases; unmatched junction nucleotides: 8. CDR3 size: 15 residues. The CDR3: CASSEDSSGSNEQYF. The CDR3 nucleotides read TGTGCCAGCAGTGAAGATTCTAGCGGATCGAACGAGCAGTACTTC.

The V and J genes are TRBV15 and TRBJ1-4, with a tentative D call TRBD1 (6 bases). CDR1 is LNHNV, CDR2 YYDKDF, per germline (reference sequence). This CDR3 comprises 14 residues. V shed 5 bases and J shed 8 bases, with 15 bases lying between them. CDR3 DNA: TGTGCCACCAGCGAACAGGGAATGAGCGAAAAACTGTTTTTT. Its protein is CATSEQGMSEKLFF.

This chain joins TRBV5-4 and TRBJ2-1; the match to TRBD2 covers 13 bases. The germline V gene encodes CDR1 SGHNT and CDR2 YYREEE (reference sequence). CDR3 length equals 17 residues. Trimming at V came to 3 bases and at J to 5 bases, leaving 8 bases not matched to a gene. This CDR3 reads CASSWTRLAGGDNEQFF. The CDR3 nucleotides read TGTGCCAGCAGCTGGACGAGACTAGCGGGGGGAGACAATGAGCAGTTCTTC.

This clone was picked up a small number of times. The sample carries other DNA sequences with the same CDR3. V usage is TRBV30 and J usage is TRBJ1-5, with a weak D call TRBD1 (6 bases). CDR1 is GTSNPN, CDR2 SVGIG, per germline (reference sequence). This CDR3 has 14 amino acids. V was cut by 0 bases and J by 6 bases, with 12 bases left in between. The CDR3 protein is CAWSVAGASQPQHF. The CDR3 coding sequence is TGTGCCTGGAGTGTAGCGGGGGCTAGTCAGCCCCAGCATTTT.

V usage is TRBV6-1 and J usage is TRBJ2-5; D gene uncertain. The J call is in doubt because the DNA end fits TRBJ2-7 better. The CDR3 spans 13 residues. Germline V lookup: CDR1 MNHNS, CDR2 SASEGT. The CDR3: CASSEALPYEQYF. Here the CDR3 DNA reads TGTGCCAGCAGTGAAGCGCTTCCGTACGAGCAGTACTTC.

The chain is built from TRBV6-1 and TRBJ2-7; D might be TRBD1 (5 bases). V gave up 0 bases and J gave up 6 bases, with 12 bases separating them. Germline V gene lookup returns CDR1 MNHNS and CDR2 SASEGT. CDR3 length: 14 residues. Written as DNA, the CDR3 is TGTGCCAGCAGTGAAGCCTGGGGCGGCGGCGAGCAGTACTTC. Its protein product is CASSEAWGGGEQYF.

V and J are TRBV12-5 and TRBJ1-1; 10 bases map to TRBD1. With 3 bases clipped from V and 6 bases from J, the junction kept 1 base outside the gene matches. The germline gives CDR1 LGHNT, CDR2 FRNRAP. CDR3 length: 13 residues. CDR3 loop: CASGFGQGAEAFF. CDR3 sequence (DNA): TGTGCTAGTGGTTTCGGACAGGGGGCTGAAGCTTTCTTT.

This chain uses TRBV19 with TRBJ2-7, with 8 bases aligning to TRBD1. This CDR3 is 14 amino acids long. Germline lookup yields CDR1 LNHDA and CDR2 SQIVND (reference sequence). The V gene end was trimmed by 3 bases and the J gene end by 3 bases; junction bases not matched to a gene: 4. CDR3 coding DNA: TGTGCCAGTAGTATTCCCGACAGGGGCTACGAGCAGTACTTC. It codes for CASSIPDRGYEQYF. The variable domain in full, completed from reference TRBV19 and TRBJ2-7, reads DGGITQSPKYLFRKEGQNVTLSCEQNLNHDAMYWYRQDPGQGLRLIYYSQIVNDFQKGDIAEGYSVSREKKESFPLTVTSAQKNPTAFYLCASSIPDRGYEQYFGPGTRLTVT.

V gene TRBV5-6 combines with J gene TRBJ2-3, with 7 bases fitting TRBD2. The CDR3 has 15 residues. V dropped 0 bases and J dropped 3; count of bases not matched to a gene: 4. Germline CDR1 reads SGHDT; CDR2 reads YYEEEE. As DNA, the CDR3 is TGTGCCAGCAGCTTGGGCCTAGCGGCAACAGATACGCAGTATTTT. This gives the protein CASSLGLAATDTQYF.

The gene calls are TRBV6-1 and TRBJ1-1, with D possibly TRBD1 on 6 matching bases. The CDR3 consists of 13 residues. The germline V gene has CDR1 MNHNS and CDR2 SASEGT. V lost 10 bases, J lost 0 bases, and 12 bases lay in between. Here the CDR3 reads CANQDSMNTEAFF. DNA for the CDR3: TGTGCCAACCAGGACAGTATGAACACTGAAGCTTTCTTT.

The chain's CDR3 is CASSVYTTGTDTQYF. CDR3 bases: TGTGCCAGCAGCGTATATACCACTGGCACAGATACGCAGTATTTT. V gene TRBV9 combines with J gene TRBJ2-3, with D unresolved. V was clipped by 1 base and J by 1 base, with 10 bases between them. This CDR3 region has 15 residues. The germline V gene encodes CDR1 SGDLS and CDR2 YYNGEE.

The rearrangement uses TRBV13 and TRBJ1-2; no firm D call. CDR1 PRHDT and CDR2 FYEKMQ come from the germline V gene (reference sequence). This CDR3 has 14 amino acids. V lost 7 bases, J lost 6 bases, and 18 bases lay in between. The CDR3 DNA is TGTGCCAGCATCCAAAGGTACAGACCCAATGGCTACACCTTC. Translation: CASIQRYRPNGYTF.

The CDR3 coding sequence is TGTGCCAGCAGCCCAGACAAGATCTATGGCTACACCTTC. Amino acids: CASSPDKIYGYTF. The genes are TRBV7-6 and TRBJ1-2; D is unresolved. This CDR3 has 13 residues. The V end lost 5 bases, the J end lost 4 bases, and 11 bases lay between the germline ends. CDR1 is SGHVS, CDR2 FNYEAQ, per germline.

V gene TRBV5-6 combines with J gene TRBJ1-2; unclear D gene. The CDR3 length is 15 residues. Germline CDR1 and CDR2: SGHDT and YYEEEE. The V and J ends lost 4 bases and 8 bases respectively, with 21 bases between them. CDR3 DNA sequence: TGTGCCAGCAGCCCGTTCCCGGGATGGGTAAAAGGCTACACCTTC. It codes for CASSPFPGWVKGYTF.

This clone was detected only once. This CDR3 reads CASSNTGIDADTQYF. The CDR3 DNA reads as TGTGCCAGCAGCAATACAGGGATCGATGCAGATACGCAGTATTTT. This chain joins TRBV2 and TRBJ2-3, with TRBD1 as a possible D gene (6 bases). Germline V gives CDR1 SNHLY, CDR2 FYNNEI. V was trimmed by 6 bases and J by 4 bases, leaving 17 bases between them. The CDR3 has 15 residues.

The J gene is TRBJ2-7, the V gene TRBV7-2, with D possibly being TRBD2 (6 bases). Germline assignment: CDR1 SGHTA and CDR2 FQGNSA. CDR3 length: 14 amino acids. V lost 6 bases and J 0 bases, leaving 12 bases between the germline ends. The CDR3 loop is CASSSGGSSYEQYF. The CDR3 nucleotides read TGTGCCAGCAGTTCCGGAGGGAGCTCCTACGAGCAGTACTTC.

The rearrangement uses TRBV6-5 and TRBJ1-2; TRBD1 matches at 7 bases. Germline CDR1 MNHEY, CDR2 SVGAGI. The CDR3 covers 15 residues. V was clipped by 7 bases and J by 2 bases; unmatched bases: 10. The CDR3 DNA reads as TGTGCCAGCAACAGCAGGGGGGTAACAAACTATGGCTACACCTTC. Its translation is CASNSRGVTNYGYTF.

This clone occurred once. The rearrangement uses TRBV6-5 and TRBJ2-7; 12 nucleotides agree with TRBD1. The CDR3 totals 16 residues. V dropped 4 bases and J dropped 2; count of bases not matched to a gene: 6. Germline V gives CDR1 MNHEY, CDR2 SVGAGI. The CDR3 is CASSLGTGGFAYEQYF. The DNA of the CDR3 is TGTGCCAGCAGTTTAGGGACAGGGGGCTTCGCCTACGAGCAGTACTTC.

The chain is built from TRBV5-1 and TRBJ2-5; 9 bases align to TRBD2. The CDR3 spans 15 residues. Germline assignment: CDR1 SGHRS and CDR2 YFSETQ. After removal of 5 bases from V and 5 bases from J, the junction contained 10 bases not matched to a gene. DNA for the CDR3: TGCGCCAGCAGGCCTAGGCTAGCGGGGCGGGAGACCCAGTACTTC. Its protein product is CASRPRLAGRETQYF. The full variable domain, rest sourced from reference TRBV5-1 and TRBJ2-5, is KAGVTQTPRYLIKTRGQQVTLSCSPISGHRSVSWYQQTPGQGLQFLFEYFSETQRNKGNFPGRFSGRQFSNSRSEMNVSTLELGDSALYLCASRPRLAGRETQYFGPGTRLLVL.